This TCR beta chain was recorded in a study of Tregs in tolerant kidney transplant recipients (dated by TCRdb to between 2018 and 2020). Looking at the study overall: The transplants used related donors with nonmyeloablative bone marrow transplantation, and mixed chimerism in the human trials was transient. The study used TCRbeta sequencing to identify donor-specific regulatory T cells before combined kidney and bone marrow transplantation, then tracked those cells after transplant. The paper's findings and limits, for the study overall: For some patients, the PCR primers changed as time went on, which meant samples from those patients could not be compared with one another at the nucleotide level. The most biologically relevant and donor-specific TCRbeta repertoire appeared to be identified by expanding Tregs with activated donor B cells. Although technical replication error seemed to be minimal, the question of biological reproducibility was not addressed directly. Because the study included only a small number of patients, the results must be confirmed in larger populations and under other immunosuppression protocols. In tolerant patients, the expansion of donor-specific Tregs was greater than global Treg expansion, suggesting that the expansion was antigen-driven rather than nonspecific.

With respect to this clone: Its target antigen remains unknown. Base qualities are not recorded, but no much larger clone differs from it by a single base.

The CDR3, cysteine through phenylalanine, is 13 amino acids long. Just the 39-base CDR3 DNA is kept, in frame starting at base 1. Clipping removes 1 base from V and 6 bases from J, with 2 as the unmatched junction base count. CDR1 LNHDA and CDR2 SQIVND were looked up in the germline V gene (reference sequence). Per the publication, the time point label means: blood sample drawn before combined kidney and bone marrow transplant. Unstimulated Tregs (CD4+CD25+CD127-), CD4+ non-Tregs (CD4+CD25-), CD4 and CD8 cells were FACS-sorted from thawed PBMCs. The patients were a handful of recipients of combined kidney and bone marrow transplants from the ITN036ST trial, and samples were available only from these trial subjects. Healthy control blood was processed to PBMCs by Ficoll density gradient and cryopreserved, and patient PBMCs were collected before and after transplant. Genomic DNA was extracted from sorted cells with the QIAGEN DNeasy Blood and Tissue Kit for TCRbeta CDR3 sequencing. Through immunoSEQ, high-throughput TCRbeta CDR3 sequencing was done commercially, including PCR amplification with internal controls and bias correction. The published analysis was carried out like this. Unique productive TCRbeta sequences were defined by CDR3 nucleotide sequence when primers matched and otherwise by CDR3 amino acid sequence together with Vbeta and Jbeta genes. To correct sorting error, sequences shared between sorted populations at a frequency ratio of 2:1 or less were removed; the rest were assigned to the higher population. A sequence counted as donor-reactive if, in CFSE-low cells, the sequence had a frequency of at least 0.01% and was expanded at least 5-fold compared with unstimulated cells. Jensen-Shannon divergence, calculated on the top 100 TCRbeta sequences ranked by frequency, was used to quantify repertoire divergence. For samples with multiple sequencing runs, sorting error was corrected in each run separately before the runs were combined. In TCRdb, the immuneACCESS table is reduced to in-frame sequences with V and J assigned. These tables do not hold every clone; where another copy was compared, an unresolved V gene accounts for under half, and the others remain unexplained. The DNA was the basis for D and trimming; V, J and clone size are from that table. This sample lists more than 60,000 clones; approximately 91% were detected once. The top ten clones comprise approximately 0.39% of the sample.

The sequencing used CD4+ T cells from blood, collected before the transplant. The TCR originated in a human donor who received a combined kidney and bone marrow transplant. This chain is built from TRBV19 and TRBJ1-2; 7 bases in the junction line up with TRBD1. For the CDR3, the sequence is CASSIVQGNGYTF. Here is the DNA: TGTGCCAGTAGTATAGTACAGGGGAATGGCTACACCTTC. Reference TRBV19 and TRBJ1-2 genes cover what lies past the CDR3, so the full variable domain is DGGITQSPKYLFRKEGQNVTLSCEQNLNHDAMYWYRQDPGQGLRLIYYSQIVNDFQKGDIAEGYSVSREKKESFPLTVTSAQKNPTAFYLCASSIVQGNGYTFGSGTRLTVV.